The rows below give T cell receptor beta chains drawn from one sample of a study of T cell responses to AZD1222 COVID-19 vaccine. TCRdb keeps only in-frame clones here, not all; method: immunoSEQ multiplex PCR. The repertoire holds fewer than 150,000 clones, approximately 90% seen once, with approximately 9% in the top ten. Sequencing was performed on peripheral blood, taken 28 days after the second AZD1222 dose. Receptor source: an adult who received the AZD1222 COVID-19 vaccine. Both conserved end residues are part of each CDR3. Each record gives: clone size, V gene, J gene, D gene, CDR3 protein, CDR3 DNA. A D gene is named only where the DNA matches it firmly. The size entry is marked missing in some rows and otherwise reads once, few, many or a size class.

>.|TRBV4-3|TRBJ2-1|TRBD1
CASSHQPPGTGTHNEQFF
TGCGCCAGCAGCCACCAACCCCCCGGGACAGGTACCCACAATGAGCAGTTCTTC
>.|TRBV11-2|TRBJ1-3|.
CASSRGSSGNTIYF
TGTGCCAGCAGCCGGGGGAGCTCTGGAAACACCATATATTTT
>.|TRBV5-1|TRBJ1-5|TRBD1
CASSLGTGEVQPQHF
TGCGCCAGCAGCTTGGGGACAGGGGAGGTTCAGCCCCAGCATTTT
>.|TRBV12-3/TRBV12-4|TRBJ1-2|.
CASSSQGFYGYTF
TGTGCCAGCAGTTCACAGGGTTTCTATGGCTACACCTTC
>.|TRBV11-3|TRBJ2-7|TRBD2
CASSQASGGPYEQYF
TGTGCCAGCAGTCAGGCGTCGGGAGGGCCCTACGAGCAGTACTTC
>.|TRBV11-2|TRBJ1-3|.
CASSSPGQVGNTIYF
TGTGCCAGCAGTTCCCCGGGGCAGGTTGGAAACACCATATATTTT
>.|TRBV19|TRBJ1-3|.
CASSPLGNTIYF
TGTGCCAGTAGTCCCCTCGGAAACACCATATATTTT
>.|TRBV6-5|TRBJ1-6|.
CASTAGATYNSPLHF
TGTGCCAGCACGGCAGGGGCTACGTATAATTCACCCCTCCACTTT
>.|TRBV19|TRBJ1-2|TRBD1
CASSTPDRSGYTF
TGTGCCAGTAGTACCCCGGACAGGAGCGGCTACACCTTC
>.|TRBV7-9|TRBJ1-5|.
CASMSQGSNQPQHF
TGTGCCAGCATGAGTCAGGGCTCTAATCAGCCCCAGCATTTT
>.|TRBV27|TRBJ2-1|TRBD1
CASKLGQGADEQFF
TGTGCCAGCAAACTGGGACAGGGGGCGGATGAGCAGTTCTTC
>.|TRBV19|TRBJ1-1|.
CASSRGGGTEAFF
TGTGCCAGTAGCAGGGGCGGGGGCACTGAAGCTTTCTTT
>.|TRBV19|TRBJ1-5|.
CASSITGSNQPQHF
TGTGCCAGTAGTATCACGGGTAGCAATCAGCCCCAGCATTTT
>.|TRBV30|TRBJ1-5|TRBD1
CAWAGTGDGQPQHF
TGTGCCTGGGCTGGGACAGGGGATGGTCAGCCCCAGCATTTT
>once|TRBV7-9|TRBJ1-5|.
CASSQGGGYSNQPQHF
TGTGCCAGCAGCCAGGGCGGGGGGTATAGCAATCAGCCCCAGCATTTT
>.|TRBV16|TRBJ1-1|.
CASSGRSLGSTEAFF
TGTGCCAGCAGCGGGAGGTCCCTGGGGAGCACTGAAGCTTTCTTT
>.|TRBV5-6|TRBJ1-1|TRBD1
CASSLGGQGFEAFF
TGTGCCAGCAGCTTGGGGGGACAGGGGTTTGAAGCTTTCTTT
>.|TRBV21-1|TRBJ1-1|.
CASSKEGGRPRNTEAFF
TGTGCCAGCAGCAAAGAAGGGGGTAGGCCCCGGAACACTGAAGCTTTCTTT
>.|TRBV18|TRBJ1-2|.
CASSYEGPSYGYTF
TGTGCCAGCTCGTACGAGGGGCCGAGCTATGGCTACACCTTC
>.|TRBV30|TRBJ1-2|.
CAWSVNYGYTF
TGTGCCTGGAGCGTTAACTATGGCTACACCTTC
>.|TRBV6-5|TRBJ1-5|.
CASSFNGVGNQPQHF
TGTGCCAGCAGTTTTAACGGGGTAGGCAATCAGCCCCAGCATTTT
>.|TRBV3-1/TRBV3-2|TRBJ1-2|TRBD1
CASSLRRDRLNYGYTF
TGTGCCAGCAGCCTTCGCCGGGACAGGCTTAACTATGGCTACACCTTC
>.|TRBV5-6|TRBJ2-1|.
CASSLTDSLYNEQFF
TGTGCCAGCAGCTTGACAGATAGCCTCTACAATGAGCAGTTCTTC
>.|TRBV7-7|TRBJ1-1|.
CASSYRENTEAFF
TGTGCTAGCAGCTACAGGGAGAACACTGAAGCTTTCTTT
>.|TRBV27|TRBJ2-7|.
CASRPVGPATYEQYF
TGTGCCAGCAGGCCCGTGGGGCCCGCAACCTACGAGCAGTACTTC
>once|TRBV18|TRBJ2-7|TRBD1
CASSPRDRGYEQYF
TGTGCCAGCTCACCTAGGGACAGGGGCTACGAGCAGTACTTC
>.|TRBV5-8|TRBJ2-1|.
CASSLGAERDEQFF
TGTGCCAGCAGCTTGGGAGCGGAAAGGGATGAGCAGTTCTTC
>.|TRBV4-2|TRBJ1-1|.
CASSPRGRGQNTEAFF
TGTGCCAGCAGCCCCCGCGGCAGGGGCCAGAACACTGAAGCTTTCTTT
>.|TRBV7-2|TRBJ1-5|.
CASSLYREGNQPQHF
TGTGCCAGCAGCTTATATCGGGAGGGCAATCAGCCCCAGCATTTT
>.|TRBV24-1|TRBJ1-2|.
CATKNNYGYTF
TGTGCCACCAAGAATAACTATGGCTACACCTTC
>.|TRBV9|TRBJ1-2|.
CASSVVGVSDYGYTF
TGTGCCAGCAGCGTAGTCGGGGTTTCGGACTATGGCTATACCTTC
>.|TRBV7-8|TRBJ1-2|.
CASRPELGNVYGYTF
TGTGCCAGCAGACCAGAGCTGGGAAATGTCTATGGCTACACCTTC
>once|TRBV7-3|TRBJ2-1|.
CASSFIRGSHNEQFF
TGTGCCAGCAGCTTTATCAGGGGTAGCCACAATGAGCAGTTCTTC
>.|TRBV27|TRBJ1-2|.
CASSSGALGGYTF
TGTGCCAGCAGCTCCGGGGCCCTGGGGGGCTACACCTTC
>few|TRBV4-2|TRBJ1-4|TRBD1
CASSHSRDSREKLFF
TGTGCCAGCAGCCACAGCCGGGACAGCCGAGAAAAACTGTTTTTT
>.|TRBV4-3|TRBJ1-1|.
CASSQDRGSEAFF
TGCGCCAGCAGCCAAGATAGGGGGTCTGAAGCTTTCTTT
>few|TRBV19|TRBJ1-1|.
CASSRQEWAEAFF
TGTGCCAGTAGTAGACAGGAATGGGCTGAAGCTTTCTTT
>.|TRBV5-4|TRBJ1-6|.
CASSLAPDPTSPLHF
TGTGCCAGCAGCTTGGCCCCAGACCCAACTTCACCCCTCCACTTT
>.|TRBV7-2|TRBJ1-4|.
CASSRSGGARKKLFF
TGTGCCAGCAGCCGGTCGGGGGGGGCGCGGAAAAAACTGTTTTTT
>few|TRBV5-1|TRBJ2-2|TRBD2
CASSVLAGGTGELFF
TGCGCCAGCAGCGTACTAGCGGGAGGAACCGGGGAGCTGTTTTTT
>.|TRBV6-5|TRBJ1-4|TRBD1
CASSYSTGDNEKLFF
TGTGCCAGCAGTTACTCGACAGGGGATAATGAAAAACTGTTTTTT
>.|TRBV19|TRBJ1-1|TRBD1
CASSPRDRGRGGTEAFF
TGTGCCAGTAGTCCTCGGGACAGGGGGCGCGGCGGCACTGAAGCTTTCTTT
>.|TRBV5-5|TRBJ1-6|TRBD1
CASSWGTGRNSPLHF
TGTGCCAGCAGCTGGGGGACAGGCCGAAATTCACCCCTCCACTTT
>.|TRBV7-6|TRBJ2-1|.
CASSLSGTGHNEQFF
TGTGCCAGCAGCTTATCGGGGACGGGGCACAATGAGCAGTTCTTC
>.|TRBV27|TRBJ1-5|.
CASSFGSYQPQHF
TGTGCCAGCAGTTTTGGAAGTTATCAGCCCCAGCATTTT
>few|TRBV10-1|TRBJ2-3|TRBD2
CASTEREGRADTQYF
TGCGCCAGCACTGAGCGGGAGGGCCGAGCAGATACGCAGTATTTT
>.|TRBV24-1|TRBJ2-1|TRBD2
CATSEDGTRHEQFF
TGTGCCACCAGTGAGGACGGGACTAGACATGAGCAGTTCTTC
>.|TRBV19|TRBJ1-4|.
CASSSLLGATNEKLFF
TGTGCCAGTAGTAGTCTCCTTGGGGCAACTAATGAAAAACTGTTTTTT
>.|TRBV5-4|TRBJ1-3|.
CASSPGRVSGNTIYF
TGTGCCAGCAGCCCGGGACGGGTCTCTGGAAACACCATATATTTT
>.|TRBV27|TRBJ1-1|.
CASRFLQGNTEAFF
TGTGCCAGCAGATTCTTACAGGGGAACACTGAAGCTTTCTTT
>.|TRBV4-1|TRBJ2-1|TRBD1
CASSLPGQGRNEQFF
TGCGCCAGCAGCCTTCCGGGACAGGGGAGGAATGAGCAGTTCTTC
>once|TRBV15|TRBJ2-2|.
CATSRGQANTGELFF
TGTGCCACCAGCAGAGGTCAGGCTAACACCGGGGAGCTGTTTTTT
>.|TRBV6-2/TRBV6-3|TRBJ1-5|.
CASSNWGDSNQPQHF
TGTGCCAGCAGCAATTGGGGGGATAGCAATCAGCCCCAGCATTTT
>few|TRBV7-8|TRBJ1-2|.
CASSLAEGVHYGYTF
TGTGCCAGCAGCTTAGCGGAAGGCGTGCACTATGGCTACACCTTC